Shown below are 18 T cell receptor beta chains from a single sample sequenced in a study of T cell clusters in autoimmune cytopenias. TRB was amplified by touch-down multiplex PCR, primer pools A and B combined. TCRdb reprocessed the multiplex PCR reads, keeping one entry per CDR3 protein, no DNA. The sample spans about 8,400 distinct CDR3 sequences; the ten largest clones claim roughly 20%. TRB was amplified from around 0.25 ug of peripheral blood genomic DNA per sample. Sequencing was performed on peripheral blood. The receptors here all came from a human donor with an autoimmune cytopenia or autoimmune hepatitis (not recorded which).

The chain joins TRBV7-3 to TRBJ1-1; TCRdb names TRBD1, which stays unverified in the absence of DNA. This CDR3 is built from 14 residues. Germline loops: CDR1 SGHTA, CDR2 FQGTGA. CDR3 sequence: CASSEQGAGTEAFF.

This chain uses TRBV7-9 with TRBJ1-2; the TRBD1 assignment by TCRdb is unverifiable without DNA. CDR3 size: 17 residues. Per germline, CDR1 SEHNR and CDR2 FQNEAQ (reference sequence). CDR3 residues: CASSLDRSTGTGEGYTF.

This clonotype shows up as medium-sized by frequency. The chain employs TRBV20-1 and TRBJ1-2; TCRdb picks TRBD1, but there is no DNA to check that call. The CDR3 length is 14 residues. Germline V gives CDR1 DFQATT, CDR2 SNEGSKA (reference sequence). The CDR3 reads CSAGTGLENYGYTF.

This clonotype is identified as medium-sized (0.01 to 0.1%) from frequency. The chain carries TRBV20-1 and TRBJ1-6; the D call from TCRdb, TRBD1, cannot be confirmed without DNA. The CDR3 sequence is 16 residues long. In germline, CDR1 is DFQATT, CDR2 SNEGSKA (reference sequence). CDR3 amino acids: CSATHPTDRGNSPLHF.

V is TRBV7-9 and J is TRBJ1-2; TCRdb reports TRBD1, a call that lacks DNA to check it against. The V gene's germline CDR1 is SEHNR and CDR2 FQNEAQ (reference sequence). This CDR3 is 16 amino acids long. CDR3 loop: CASSFDDSGNGGGYTF. Supplemented by reference TRBV7-9 and TRBJ1-2, the full variable domain reads DTGVSQNPRHKITKRGQNVTFRCDPISEHNRLYWYRQTLGQGPEFLTYFQNEAQLEKSRLLSDRFSAERPKGSFSTLEIQRTEQGDSAMYLCASSFDDSGNGGGYTFGSGTRLTVV.

The chain has TRBV19 and TRBJ1-5. This CDR3 comprises 15 residues. Germline CDR1 and CDR2: LNHDA and SQIVND (reference sequence). This CDR3 reads CASSIDGVSNQPQHF.

CDR3 sequence: CASSRSGSYNEQFF. This chain connects TRBV5-1 to TRBJ2-1; TCRdb's D gene call, TRBD1, goes unchecked for lack of DNA. CDR1 SGHRS and CDR2 YFSETQ come from the germline V gene. The length of the CDR3 is 14 residues.

V and J are TRBV20-1 and TRBJ1-1; without DNA, the TCRdb call of TRBD1 cannot be checked. Germline values: CDR1 DFQATT, CDR2 SNEGSKA (reference sequence). The CDR3 has 14 residues. Here the CDR3 reads CSARVGGAVAEAFF.

The chain employs TRBV5-1 and TRBJ2-7. This CDR3 has 14 amino acids. CDR1 is SGHRS and CDR2 is YFSETQ in the germline V gene. Here the CDR3 reads CASKGTGATYEQYF.

In terms of frequency, this clonotype is medium-sized. The chain carries TRBV20-1 and TRBJ1-2; lacking DNA, the TRBD1 call made by TCRdb goes unchecked. CDR1 and CDR2 (germline): DFQATT, SNEGSKA (reference sequence). The CDR3 has 12 amino acids. The CDR3 spells CSASRTGGSYTF.

In terms of frequency, this clonotype is medium-sized. The J gene is TRBJ2-7, the V gene TRBV10-1; the D call of TRBD1 rests on TCRdb alone, since no DNA is present to check it. The CDR3 contains 15 residues. Germline values: CDR1 WNHNN, CDR2 SYGVQD (reference sequence). The CDR3 reads CASSPGGTGSYEQYF.

This sequence joins TRBV7-9 and TRBJ1-5; TCRdb names TRBD1, which stays unverified in the absence of DNA. Germline V gene data show CDR1 as SEHNR and CDR2 as FQNEAQ (reference sequence). The CDR3 has 16 residues. This chain's CDR3 is CASSRAETGFSQPQHF.

The chain employs TRBV18 and TRBJ2-3. The CDR3 extends over 15 amino acids. In germline, CDR1 is KGHSH, CDR2 LQKENI. The CDR3 sequence is CASSLRGASTDTQYF.

The V call is TRBV20-1, the J call TRBJ2-1; without DNA, the TCRdb call of TRBD2 cannot be checked. CDR1 and CDR2 (germline): DFQATT, SNEGSKA (reference sequence). The CDR3 totals 12 residues. The CDR3 sequence is CSASGGDYERFF.

This rearrangement joins TRBV18 to TRBJ1-1. The V gene's germline CDR1 is KGHSH and CDR2 LQKENI. The CDR3 has 14 amino acids. CDR3 region: CASSPAAANTEAFF.

The chain links TRBV11-2 to TRBJ2-7; with no DNA, the TCRdb D assignment of TRBD1 cannot be verified. The CDR3 contains 14 residues. Germline CDR1 reads SGHAT; CDR2 reads FQNNGV. CDR3: CASSLTMALREQYF.

This chain joins TRBV6-2 or TRBV6-3 and TRBJ1-4. The CDR3 runs 15 residues. From germline, CDR1 is MNHEY and CDR2 SVGEGT. This chain's CDR3 is CASSYSTGNREKLFF.

This clonotype is identified as medium-sized from frequency. The genes are TRBV6-5 and TRBJ1-2; lacking DNA, the TRBD1 call made by TCRdb goes unchecked. This CDR3 spans 13 amino acids. The germline V gene encodes CDR1 MNHEY and CDR2 SVGAGI. CDR3 region: CASLQQTGHGYTF.